This T cell receptor (beta chain) was identified in a study of T cell clonality in common variable immunodeficiency. Findings and caveats of the study: CVID subjects had higher TCRbeta clonality than healthy controls, most marked in about a third. The cause of increased CVID clonality remains unclear without subpopulation sequencing.

There are 13 residues in the CDR3. With 1 base removed from V and 4 bases from J, the gap between germline ends came to 8 bases. Germline values: CDR1 KGHSH, CDR2 LQKENI. Both groups were predominantly of Caucasian heritage. Donors gave roughly 5 to 8 ml heparinized peripheral whole blood. At least ten counts were recorded for this clone. What it binds is not known. The read terminates 3 residues ahead of where the CDR3 ends, so the germline J gene completes it. Profiled with immunoSEQ multiplex PCR; TCRdb holds only in-frame clones, not every one. The repertoire consists of roughly 70,000 clones, none detected only once.

This chain uses TRBV18 with TRBJ2-7; maybe TRBD1 (6 bases). The sequence was obtained from a person aged 18 to 70 in good health. Input material: peripheral blood mononuclear cells. This CDR3 reads CASSPRQGYEQYF. Incomplete CDR3 DNA: TGTGCCAGCTCACCACGGCAGGGGTACGAG.